This T cell receptor (beta chain) appears in the sequencing data of a study of cytotoxic CD8 clonotypes in ibrutinib-treated CLL. Overall study context: Of the patients, under 13 were relapsed/refractory, 15 treatment-naive and 17 to 18 IGHV unmutated.

This clone was observed a few times. Its target is not known. Study results and caveats: Whereas clonality rose at ibrutinib response, it declined toward baseline at progression.

Germline loops: CDR1 SGHNT, CDR2 YENEEA. This CDR3 is 13 amino acids long. V dropped 5 bases and J dropped 3 bases, with 8 bases sitting between them. Produced via immunoSEQ multiplex PCR; TCRdb's table is partial and in-frame only. Of roughly 52,000 clones in the sample, approximately 50% were seen once. The TCR comes from a human donor with chronic lymphocytic leukemia. The rearrangement links TRBV11-3 to TRBJ1-5; possible D gene TRBD1, 6 bases. The specimen was PBMCs, collected after 12 months of ibrutinib treatment. CDR3 DNA: TGTGCCAGCAGCCAGGGGCCCAATCAGCCCCAGCATTTT. Amino acids: CASSQGPNQPQHF.